This T cell receptor beta chain was profiled in a study of shared clonotypes between healthy human individuals. CDR3 size: 11 residues. Donors comprised healthy HIV-negative adults lacking recent acute infections or vaccinations. The protocol was immunoSEQ multiplex PCR, while the TCRdb copy is restricted to in-frame clones and leaves out a portion. Here the sample spans about half a million clones, approximately 80% being singletons. Material for sequencing was PBMCs. The sequence came from a woman aged 40 to 50 in good health. Some clones in this sample may be carry-over from other donors' samples. This chain uses TRBV21-1 with TRBJ1-1; the table names TRBD1, a call not compared with the DNA. TRBV21-1 constitutes a pseudogene. As DNA, the CDR3 is TGTGCCAGCGCAGGGGGCTCCGAAGCTTTCTTT. As protein: CASAGGSEAFF.